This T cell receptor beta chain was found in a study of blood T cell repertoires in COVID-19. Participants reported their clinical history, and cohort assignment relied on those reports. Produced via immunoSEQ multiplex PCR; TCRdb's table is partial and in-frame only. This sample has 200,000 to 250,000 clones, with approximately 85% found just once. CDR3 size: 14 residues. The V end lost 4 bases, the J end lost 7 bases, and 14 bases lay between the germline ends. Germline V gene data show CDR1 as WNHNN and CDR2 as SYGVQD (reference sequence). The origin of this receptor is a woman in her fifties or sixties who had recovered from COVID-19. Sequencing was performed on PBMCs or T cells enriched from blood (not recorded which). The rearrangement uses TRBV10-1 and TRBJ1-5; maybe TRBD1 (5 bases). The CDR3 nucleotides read TGCGCCAGCAGTGTCAGTCAGGGCCGACAGCCCCAGCATTTT. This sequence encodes CASSVSQGRQPQHF.